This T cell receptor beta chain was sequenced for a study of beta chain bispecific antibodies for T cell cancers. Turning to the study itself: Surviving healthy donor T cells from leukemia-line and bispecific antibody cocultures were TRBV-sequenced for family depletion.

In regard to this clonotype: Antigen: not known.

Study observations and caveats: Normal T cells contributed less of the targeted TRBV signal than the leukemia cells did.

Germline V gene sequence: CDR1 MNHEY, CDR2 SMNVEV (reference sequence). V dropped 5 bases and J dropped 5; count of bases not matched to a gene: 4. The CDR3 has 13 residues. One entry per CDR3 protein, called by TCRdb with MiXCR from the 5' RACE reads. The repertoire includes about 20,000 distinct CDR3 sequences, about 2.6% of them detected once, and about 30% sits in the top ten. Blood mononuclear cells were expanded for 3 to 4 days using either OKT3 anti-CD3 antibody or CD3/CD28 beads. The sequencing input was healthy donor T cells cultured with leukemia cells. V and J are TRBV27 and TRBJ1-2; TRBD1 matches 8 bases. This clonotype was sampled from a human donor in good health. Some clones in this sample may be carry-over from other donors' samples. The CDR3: CASSVRQGYGYTF. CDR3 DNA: TGTGCCAGCAGTGTAAGACAGGGGTATGGCTACACCTTC.